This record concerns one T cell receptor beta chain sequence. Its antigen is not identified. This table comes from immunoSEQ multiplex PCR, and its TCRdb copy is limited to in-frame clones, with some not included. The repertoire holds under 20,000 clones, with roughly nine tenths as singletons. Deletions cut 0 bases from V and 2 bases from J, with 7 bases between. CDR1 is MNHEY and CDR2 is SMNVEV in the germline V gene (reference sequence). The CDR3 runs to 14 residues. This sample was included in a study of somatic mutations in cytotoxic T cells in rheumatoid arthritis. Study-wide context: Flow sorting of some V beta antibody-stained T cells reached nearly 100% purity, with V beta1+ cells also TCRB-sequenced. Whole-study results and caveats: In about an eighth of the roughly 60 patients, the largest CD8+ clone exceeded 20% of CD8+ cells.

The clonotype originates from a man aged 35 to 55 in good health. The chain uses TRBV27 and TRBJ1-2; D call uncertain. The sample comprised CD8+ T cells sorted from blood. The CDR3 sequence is CASSLSPMNYGYTF. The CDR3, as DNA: TGTGCCAGCAGTTTATCCCCTATGAACTATGGCTACACCTTC.